The 16 T cell receptor beta chains below come from one sample, sequenced in a study of T cell clonotyping in hematopoietic cell transplantation. The table came from immunoSEQ multiplex PCR; TCRdb's copy has only in-frame clones and leaves some out. The table records more than 9,000 clones, roughly half of them present only once. Specimen: peripheral blood mononuclear cells, collected 100 days after allogeneic stem cell transplant. The receptors derive from a female patient in her forties or fifties who had an allogeneic stem cell transplant from an unrelated donor, so the T cells may come from the graft donor. Some clones in this sample may be carry-over from other donors' samples.

The chain is built from TRBV5-1 and TRBJ2-5, with 10 nucleotides matching TRBD2. The V and J ends lost 3 bases and 5 bases, in that order; junction bases with no gene match: 10. Germline lookup yields CDR1 SGHRS and CDR2 YFSETQ. This CDR3 region has 16 residues. CDR3 residues: CASSWELAGYMETQYF. CDR3 sequence (DNA): TGCGCCAGCAGCTGGGAACTAGCGGGGTACATGGAGACCCAGTACTTC.

The chain is built from TRBV2 and TRBJ1-2; 12 positions agree with TRBD1. Trimming took 8 bases from V and 6 from J; bases not matched to a gene: 16. The CDR3 loop spans 17 amino acids. Germline V gene lookup returns CDR1 SNHLY and CDR2 FYNNEI. The CDR3 sequence is CASPTGTGGISDDGYTF. The DNA of the CDR3 is TGTGCCAGCCCAACCGGGACAGGGGGCATATCAGACGATGGCTACACCTTC.

This clone came up a few times. The genes are TRBV4-1 and TRBJ2-7; TRBD1 aligns across 8 bases. The CDR3 spans 16 residues. The V gene's germline CDR1 is MGHRA and CDR2 YSYEKL. V was pared by 1 base and J by 0 bases, with 5 bases of the junction left unmatched. In DNA form, the CDR3 reads TGCGCCAGCAGCCAAGCGGGACAGGTAGCCTCCTACGAGCAGTACTTC. Translating gives CASSQAGQVASYEQYF.

V usage is TRBV6-5 and J usage is TRBJ2-3; D gene ambiguous. V gave up 4 bases and J gave up 0 bases, with 11 bases separating them. This CDR3 is built from 15 residues. Per the germline V gene, CDR1 is MNHEY and CDR2 is SVGAGI. Here the CDR3 reads CASSSTLDSTDTQYF. The CDR3 nucleotides read TGTGCCAGCAGTTCCACCCTCGATAGCACAGATACGCAGTATTTT.

The chain has TRBV28 and TRBJ2-1; D not resolved. The length of the CDR3 is 11 residues. Germline CDR1 MDHEN, CDR2 SYDVKM. V was cut by 3 bases and J by 8 bases, with 5 bases left in between. CDR3 region: CASSLVHEQFF. In DNA, the CDR3 is TGTGCCAGCAGTTTGGTTCATGAGCAGTTCTTC.

This clone was seen only a few times. The V and J genes are TRBV5-1 and TRBJ2-3; D unclear. V lost 8 bases, J lost 4 bases, and 8 bases lay in between. CDR3 length equals 11 residues. CDR1 and CDR2 from the germline V gene are SGHRS and YFSETQ. This CDR3 reads CASSQADTQYF. CDR3 coding DNA: TGCGCCAGTAGCCAGGCAGATACGCAGTATTTT. The variable domain in full, with the rest retrieved from reference TRBV5-1 and TRBJ2-3, is KAGVTQTPRYLIKTRGQQVTLSCSPISGHRSVSWYQQTPGQGLQFLFEYFSETQRNKGNFPGRFSGRQFSNSRSEMNVSTLELGDSALYLCASSQADTQYFGPGTRLTVL.

Here the CDR3 reads CAWSVLWDEQYF. The CDR3, as DNA: TGTGCCTGGAGTGTACTGTGGGACGAGCAGTACTTC. The rearrangement uses TRBV30 and TRBJ2-7, with D unclear. This CDR3 has 12 residues. The germline CDR1 and CDR2 sequences are GTSNPN and SVGIG (reference sequence). V dropped 0 bases and J dropped 5 bases, with 8 bases sitting between them. Complete variable domain (other parts from reference TRBV30 and TRBJ2-7): SQTIHQWPATLVQPVGSPLSLECTVEGTSNPNLYWYRQAAGRGLQLLFYSVGIGQISSEVPQNLSASRPQDRQFILSSKKLLLSDSGFYLCAWSVLWDEQYFGPGTRLTVT.

This clone was seen only a few times. The chain is built from TRBV4-3 and TRBJ2-1; 7 bases fit TRBD2. Per the germline V gene, CDR1 is LGHNA and CDR2 is YSLEER. The CDR3 has 13 amino acids. The V gene end was trimmed by 1 base and the J gene end by 8 bases; junction bases not matched to a gene: 2. The CDR3 nucleotides are TGCGCCAGCAGCCAAGTGCGGGGGTATGAGCAGTTCTTC. Amino acids: CASSQVRGYEQFF.

The V and J genes are TRBV30 and TRBJ1-1; no reliable D call. In germline, CDR1 is GTSNPN, CDR2 SVGIG (reference sequence). Trimming removed 3 bases at V and 1 base at J, with 12 bases between. The CDR3 loop spans 14 amino acids. Written as DNA, the CDR3 is TGTGCCTGGAGCAAAGGACGGGAGAACACTGAAGCTTTCTTT. Amino acid sequence: CAWSKGRENTEAFF.

Points on this clone: This could be a read error, since a much larger clone is one nucleotide away. The chain is built from TRBV25-1 and TRBJ1-1; TRBD1 agrees at 7 bases. The CDR3 extends over 16 amino acids. Per the germline V gene, CDR1 is MGHDK and CDR2 is SYGVNS. CDR3 sequence (DNA): TGTGTCAGCAGTGAATATCCCCTTGGACAGGTGACTGAAGCTTTCTTT. Translating it yields CVSSEYPLGQVTEAFF.

This clone was observed a few times. The DNA of the CDR3 is TGTGCCTGGAGTCAGGGAATGAACACTGAAGCTTTCTTT. Its translation is CAWSQGMNTEAFF. The gene calls are TRBV30 and TRBJ1-1; possible D gene TRBD1, 5 bases. Germline V gene lookup returns CDR1 GTSNPN and CDR2 SVGIG (reference sequence). CDR3 length: 13 residues. Trimming removed 2 bases at V and 0 bases at J, with 7 bases between.

This clone occurred a few times. V is TRBV5-6 and J is TRBJ1-4; possible D gene TRBD1, 6 bases. V shed 4 bases and J shed 3 bases, with 7 bases lying between them. Germline CDR1 reads SGHDT; CDR2 reads YYEEEE. The CDR3 loop spans 13 amino acids. CDR3 DNA: TGTGCCAGCAGCCGGACAGCTAATGAAAAACTGTTTTTT. This gives the protein CASSRTANEKLFF. The entire variable domain, with the rest obtained from reference TRBV5-6 and TRBJ1-4, is as follows: DAGVTQSPTHLIKTRGQQVTLRCSPKSGHDTVSWYQQALGQGPQFIFQYYEEEERQRGNFPDRFSGHQFPNYSSELNVNALLLGDSALYLCASSRTANEKLFFGSGTQLSVL.

The rearrangement joins TRBV4-1 to TRBJ1-2, with D hard to call. The CDR3 covers 13 residues. Germline V gene sequence: CDR1 MGHRA, CDR2 YSYEKL. V was clipped by 2 bases and J by 4 bases, with 8 bases between them. The CDR3 loop reads CASSQPGGYGYTF. CDR3 DNA: TGCGCCAGCAGCCAACCTGGCGGCTATGGCTACACCTTC.

CDR3 loop: CAWSVQDHQPQHF. Here the CDR3 DNA reads TGTGCCTGGAGTGTACAGGATCATCAGCCCCAGCATTTT. This chain connects TRBV30 to TRBJ1-5, with a possible D match to TRBD1 (5 bases). Germline-derived CDR1 and CDR2 are GTSNPN and SVGIG (reference sequence). CDR3 length equals 13 residues. V lost 0 bases and J lost 5, with 8 bases in between.

DNA for the CDR3: TGTGCCAGCAGCTCCGGGCTCCCGAACGGCAATGAGCAGTTCTTC. It yields the protein CASSSGLPNGNEQFF. This chain connects TRBV5-6 to TRBJ2-1, with D uncertain. Germline V gene sequence: CDR1 SGHDT, CDR2 YYEEEE. The V end lost 3 bases, the J end lost 6 bases, and 16 bases lay between the germline ends. The CDR3 covers 15 residues.

The V call is TRBV25-1, the J call TRBJ1-1, with 10 positions matching TRBD1. The CDR3 covers 14 residues. Unmatched junction bases numbered 4, after V lost 6 bases and J lost 3 bases. CDR1 and CDR2 (germline): MGHDK, SYGVNS. For the CDR3, the DNA is TGTGCCAGCAGGGGGACAGGGGTGTACACTGAAGCTTTCTTT. It encodes CASRGTGVYTEAFF.